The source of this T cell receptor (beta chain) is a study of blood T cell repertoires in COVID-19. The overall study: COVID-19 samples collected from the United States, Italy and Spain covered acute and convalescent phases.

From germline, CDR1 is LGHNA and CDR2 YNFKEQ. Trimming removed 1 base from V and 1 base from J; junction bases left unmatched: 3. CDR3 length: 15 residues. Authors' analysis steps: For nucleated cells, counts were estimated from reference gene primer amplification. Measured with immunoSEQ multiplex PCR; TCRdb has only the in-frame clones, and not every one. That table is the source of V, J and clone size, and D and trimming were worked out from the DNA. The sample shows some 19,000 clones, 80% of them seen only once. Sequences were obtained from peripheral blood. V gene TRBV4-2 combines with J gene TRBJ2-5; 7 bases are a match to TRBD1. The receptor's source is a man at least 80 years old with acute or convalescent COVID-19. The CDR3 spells CASSQAGQLQETQYF. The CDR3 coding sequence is TGTGCCAGCAGCCAAGCGGGACAGCTCCAAGAGACCCAGTACTTC.